This T cell receptor beta chain was captured by sequencing in a study of control samples from healthy donors and cancer patients. This table comes from immunoSEQ multiplex PCR, and its TCRdb copy is limited to in-frame clones, with some not included. The table shows 170,000 or so clones, with 90% to 95% occurring only once. V lost 4 bases to trimming and J lost 5 bases, with 20 bases between them. This CDR3 has 16 amino acids. Germline loops: CDR1 MGHRA, CDR2 YSYEKL. The sequence derives from a woman under 30 in good health. The gene calls are TRBV4-1 and TRBJ1-1; TRBD1 is a possible D gene (5 bases). The sequenced sample was blood. The DNA of the CDR3 is TGCGCCAGCAGCCCGCCCGGGAGGTGGGGGAATACTGAAGCTTTCTTT. It is translated as CASSPPGRWGNTEAFF.